This T cell receptor (beta chain) was sequenced in a study of blood T cell repertoires in COVID-19. The protocol was immunoSEQ multiplex PCR, while the TCRdb copy is restricted to in-frame clones and leaves out a portion. Among tens of thousands of clones, around 82% were seen once, and the ten largest hold roughly 7.3%. The CDR3 runs 13 residues. The ends lost 9 bases at V and 7 bases at J; junction bases unmatched: 10. Germline-derived CDR1 and CDR2 are KGHDR and SFDVKD. The sequencing sample was made of peripheral blood. The chain joins TRBV24-1 to TRBJ2-7, with TRBD1 matching 8 bases. The receptor's source is a man aged 35-49 years with acute or convalescent COVID-19. The CDR3 region is CATGAGGLEEQYF. In DNA form, the CDR3 reads TGTGCCACCGGGGCAGGGGGCTTAGAAGAGCAGTACTTC.